Described below is a single T cell receptor (beta chain) sequence and its context. The data were obtained in a study of blood T cell repertoires in COVID-19. Methods used by the authors: Amplifying reference gene primers gave estimates of nucleated cell counts. Only in-frame clones appear in the TCRdb table, and some are missing; sequencing was by immunoSEQ multiplex PCR. V, J and clone size derive from that table, while D and trimming were established from the DNA sequence. The profile shows roughly 300,000 clones, over 70% of them singletons. The CDR3 has 16 amino acids. The V gene's germline CDR1 is WNHNN and CDR2 SYGVQD (reference sequence). Trimming cost V 4 bases and J 2 bases, with 18 bases left between them.

The sequence derives from a woman aged 35 to 49 who had recovered from COVID-19. The chain is built from TRBV10-1 and TRBJ2-7; perhaps TRBD2 as D (6 bases). Sequenced input: peripheral blood. The CDR3 here is CASSAWPASVPYEQYF. CDR3 nucleotides: TGCGCCAGCAGTGCCTGGCCGGCTAGCGTGCCCTACGAGCAGTACTTC.